The rows below give T cell receptor beta chains drawn from one sample of a study of T cell changes during pregnancy in multiple sclerosis. The method was immunoSEQ multiplex PCR; TCRdb's version includes in-frame clones alone and lacks a portion of them. The sample holds 99,000 or so clones, over 85% seen once. The material sequenced was peripheral blood, taken after pregnancy. These receptors all stem from a female donor with multiple sclerosis, enrolled in a pregnancy study. The CDR3 runs from the conserved cysteine through the conserved F or W. Each record gives: D gene, clone size, J gene, V gene, CDR3 DNA, CDR3 protein. D genes are given only for firm matches. Clone size is given for some rows only: seen once, a few or many times, or a class if the clone is expanded.

TRBD1	NA	TRBJ1-2	TRBV5-4	TGTGCCAGCAGCGGAAGAAGGACAGGGGGCTACACCTTC	CASSGRRTGGYTF
NA	NA	TRBJ2-2	TRBV4-2	TGTGCCAGCAGCCAAGCCCCCAATTCTAGTGACAGGTTGTTCGGGGAGCTGTTTTTT	CASSQAPNSSDRLFGELFF
NA	NA	TRBJ2-3	TRBV27	TGTGCCAGCAGCCTCCTAGGGGTTGGGGTCACAGATACGCAGTATTTT	CASSLLGVGVTDTQYF
NA	NA	TRBJ2-3	TRBV5-1	TGCGCCAGCAGCTGGGTGACTGGCACAGATACGCAGTATTTT	CASSWVTGTDTQYF
TRBD2	once	TRBJ2-1	TRBV7-8	TGTGCCAGCAGCTTAGCACCGGGACTAGTGCAAAATGAGCAGTTCTTC	CASSLAPGLVQNEQFF
NA	NA	TRBJ2-5	TRBV27	TGTGCCAGCAGTAACATTGGAGAGACCCAGTACTTC	CASSNIGETQYF
TRBD1	once	TRBJ1-1	TRBV6-5	TGTGCCAGCAGCCCGACAGGGGATGGGACTGAAGCTTTCTTT	CASSPTGDGTEAFF
TRBD2	NA	TRBJ2-5	TRBV28	TGTGCCAGCAGTTCCCTGGCTAGCGGGAGATACACGCAGACCCAGTACTTC	CASSSLASGRYTQTQYF
NA	NA	TRBJ2-1	TRBV11-2	TGTGCCAGCAGCTCGGACGTTCAGGGGGAGCAGTTCTTC	CASSSDVQGEQFF
NA	NA	TRBJ1-5	TRBV7-8	TGTGCCAGCACCTTAGGGGCGGGGGCCAATCAGCCCCAGCATTTT	CASTLGAGANQPQHF
TRBD1	NA	TRBJ1-1	TRBV19	TGTGCCAGTAGTAAGCGGACAGGGGCTACTGAAGCTTTCTTT	CASSKRTGATEAFF
TRBD2	NA	TRBJ2-3	TRBV27	TGTGCCAGCATTAAAACAGGACTAGCGGGGATTGGTACAGATACGCAGTATTTT	CASIKTGLAGIGTDTQYF
NA	NA	TRBJ1-2	TRBV2	TGTGCCAGCCCGAACTATGGCTACACCTTC	CASPNYGYTF
TRBD2	NA	TRBJ2-5	TRBV19	TGTGCCAGTACCCTTAGCGGGAGGGGAGTAGAGACCCAGTACTTC	CASTLSGRGVETQYF
NA	NA	TRBJ2-5	TRBV12-5	TGTGCTAGCCGCTCCCCCGGGACTTCGCAAGAGACCCAGTACTTC	CASRSPGTSQETQYF
TRBD2	NA	TRBJ2-1	TRBV9	TGTGCCAGCAGCCCCCACCTCGGGACTAGCGGGAGTCATAGGGACAATGAGCAGTTCTTC	CASSPHLGTSGSHRDNEQFF
NA	NA	TRBJ2-7	TRBV30	TGTGCCTGGAAGCTCGGGCAGGGTCTCTACGAGCAGTACTTC	CAWKLGQGLYEQYF
NA	NA	TRBJ1-2	TRBV28	TGTGCCAGCAGTCTGGACAGATTCTATGGCTACACCTTC	CASSLDRFYGYTF
NA	NA	TRBJ2-3	TRBV5-1	TGCGCCAGCAGCTACACAGCAGCGGATCCTAGCACAGATACGCAGTATTTT	CASSYTAADPSTDTQYF
TRBD2	NA	TRBJ2-1	TRBV2	TGTGCCGTATACGGGACTAGCGGGAGCTATGAGCAGTTCTTC	CAVYGTSGSYEQFF
NA	NA	TRBJ1-4	TRBV18	TGTGCCAGCTCACCCCCGGGGAACACGGGTAATGAAAAACTGTTTTTT	CASSPPGNTGNEKLFF
NA	NA	TRBJ2-7	TRBV7-9	TGTGCCAGCAGCTTAGGGGGCAGGGGCGAGCAGTACTTC	CASSLGGRGEQYF
TRBD1	once	TRBJ1-2	TRBV7-9	TGTGCCAGCAGCAGCGACAGGGGCTGGGATGGCTACACCTTC	CASSSDRGWDGYTF
TRBD2	NA	TRBJ2-2	TRBV5-5	TGTGCCAGCAGCCCGGTTGGGCGGGAGGGGTCGGGGGAGCTGTTTTTT	CASSPVGREGSGELFF
TRBD2	NA	TRBJ2-1	TRBV12-5	TGTGCTAGTGGTTTGGTACTAGCGGCTATAGACAATGAGCAGTTCTTC	CASGLVLAAIDNEQFF
TRBD2	NA	TRBJ2-3	TRBV27	TGTGCCAGCAGAAGGCGGGAGAAGGATACGCAGTATTTT	CASRRREKDTQYF
NA	NA	TRBJ2-6	TRBV4-2	TGTGCCAGCAGCCAAGATAGGGGCTCTGGGGCCAACGTCCTGACTTTC	CASSQDRGSGANVLTF
TRBD2	NA	TRBJ2-1	TRBV10-3	TGTGCCATCGGAGCCCTAGCGGAAAACAATGAGCAGTTCTTC	CAIGALAENNEQFF
NA	NA	TRBJ1-2	TRBV5-4	TGTGCCAGCAGCTTGCGGCAGGACTATGGCTACACCTTC	CASSLRQDYGYTF
NA	NA	TRBJ1-1	TRBV27	TGTGCCAGCAGTTTAGGGGGGTTGAACACTGAAGCTTTCTTT	CASSLGGLNTEAFF
NA	NA	TRBJ1-5	TRBV28	TGTGCCAGCAGTATTCAGGGATTCCAGAGTCAGCCCCAGCATTTT	CASSIQGFQSQPQHF
NA	NA	TRBJ2-7	TRBV27	TGTGCCAGCACCTCGATCGAGTCCTACGAGCAGTACTTC	CASTSIESYEQYF
NA	NA	TRBJ2-3	TRBV5-4	TGTGCCAGCAGCAAACGGGACACCTCCACAGATACGCAGTATTTT	CASSKRDTSTDTQYF
NA	NA	TRBJ1-2	TRBV2	TGTGCCAGCAGTGAACAGGGTAACTATGGCTACACCTTC	CASSEQGNYGYTF
NA	once	TRBJ2-7	TRBV5-5	TGTGCCAGCAGCTTGCAGCTAGGTACCTCCTACGAGCAGTACTTC	CASSLQLGTSYEQYF
TRBD1	once	TRBJ2-7	TRBV5-4	TGTGCCAGCAGCGAAGGACAGGGGAGGTACGAGCAGTACTTC	CASSEGQGRYEQYF
NA	NA	TRBJ2-1	TRBV5-4	TGTGCCAGCACCCACAGGCTCAACAATGAGCAGTTCTTC	CASTHRLNNEQFF
TRBD1	NA	TRBJ1-5	TRBV27	TGTGCCAGCCGACAGGGGGCGCGGGTTGGCAATCAGCCCCAGCATTTT	CASRQGARVGNQPQHF
TRBD2	once	TRBJ2-3	TRBV23-1	TGCGCCAGCAGTCAAAAGGGGCGGGAGGGCCCTCCGGGTACGCAGTATTTT	CASSQKGREGPPGTQYF
NA	NA	TRBJ2-2	TRBV5-4	TGTGCCAGCAGCTTAGGGGACACCGGGGAGCTGTTTTTT	CASSLGDTGELFF
TRBD1	NA	TRBJ1-1	TRBV28	TGTGCCAGCAGTCTCGGACAGGGGGGGCCTGAAGCTTTCTTT	CASSLGQGGPEAFF
TRBD1	NA	TRBJ2-1	TRBV28	TGTGCCAGCAGGGGGTCAGGGGGCAGGATCTTC	CASRGSGGRIF
TRBD1	NA	TRBJ1-1	TRBV10-2	TGCGCCAGCAGTGAGACACAGGGGAAGCACACTGAAGCTTTCTTT	CASSETQGKHTEAFF
NA	NA	TRBJ2-5	TRBV4-1	TGCGCCAGCAGCCTCTCCCGGGGGATCCAAGAGACCCAGTACTTC	CASSLSRGIQETQYF
NA	once	TRBJ2-6	TRBV8-2	TGTGGCACCCAGGCCACACAAAGTCGGGCCAACGTCCTGACTTTC	CGTQATQSRANVLTF